This is a list of T cell receptor beta chains from one sample in a study of read filtering for tumor transcriptome and immune sequencing. MiXCR was run by TCRdb on the reads, yielding one entry per CDR3 protein. The sample consists of 30,000 to 40,000 distinct CDR3 sequences, over 11% of them appearing once. The sample consisted of a population of CD138-negative cells sorted from bone marrow. The receptors stem from a donor aged 40 or older with multiple myeloma. The CDR3 runs from the conserved cysteine through the conserved F or W. D genes are given only for firm matches. Part of the rows lack a size; the others show once, few, many or a class for expanded clones.

v_call: TRBV20-1
d_call: .
j_call: TRBJ2-7
clone_size: many
cdr3_aa: CSAPQARTLGEQYF
cdr3_nt: TGCAGTGCTCCCCAAGCTCGAACCCTAGGGGAGCAGTACTTC

v_call: TRBV6-1
d_call: .
j_call: TRBJ2-1
clone_size: many
cdr3_aa: CASSDGGRGYNEQFF
cdr3_nt: TGTGCCAGCAGTGATGGGGGCCGAGGCTACAATGAGCAGTTCTTC

v_call: TRBV4-2
d_call: .
j_call: TRBJ2-1
clone_size: medium-sized
cdr3_aa: CASSLLSVSYNEQFF
cdr3_nt: TGTGCCAGCAGCCTCCTTAGCGTCTCCTACAATGAGCAGTTCTTC

v_call: TRBV21-1
d_call: .
j_call: TRBJ2-1
clone_size: many
cdr3_aa: CASSKDVEGFFPYNEQFF
cdr3_nt: TGTGCCAGCAGCAAAGACGTGGAAGGGTTTTTTCCCTACAATGAGCAGTTCTTC

v_call: TRBV9
d_call: TRBD1
j_call: TRBJ2-4
clone_size: many
cdr3_aa: CASSPRDRLLANIQYF
cdr3_nt: TGTGCCAGCAGCCCCCGGGACAGGCTACTCGCAAACATTCAGTACTTC

v_call: TRBV12-3/TRBV12-4
d_call: .
j_call: TRBJ2-1
clone_size: many
cdr3_aa: CASSLGRRDTNEQFF
cdr3_nt: TGTGCCAGCAGTTTGGGCAGGAGAGACACGAATGAGCAGTTCTTC

v_call: TRBV15
d_call: .
j_call: TRBJ2-3
clone_size: .
cdr3_aa: CATSASGRSTDTQYF
cdr3_nt: TGTGCCACCAGCGCCAGCGGGCGTAGCACAGATACGCAGTATTTT

v_call: TRBV7-9
d_call: TRBD2
j_call: TRBJ2-1
clone_size: medium-sized
cdr3_aa: CASSLGTSGRGDEQFF
cdr3_nt: TGTGCCAGCAGCCTGGGGACTAGCGGGAGAGGCGATGAGCAGTTCTTC

v_call: TRBV7-6
d_call: .
j_call: TRBJ2-2
clone_size: many
cdr3_aa: CASSLSSNRNTGELFF
cdr3_nt: TGTGCCAGCAGCTTGAGCTCCAACAGAAACACCGGGGAGCTGTTTTTT

v_call: TRBV7-3
d_call: .
j_call: TRBJ2-2
clone_size: many
cdr3_aa: CASSLSQGELTGELFF
cdr3_nt: TGTGCCAGCAGCTTAAGCCAGGGAGAGTTGACCGGGGAGCTGTTTTTT

v_call: TRBV29-1
d_call: TRBD1
j_call: TRBJ2-6
clone_size: .
cdr3_aa: CSVLGQGSSGANVLTF
cdr3_nt: TGCAGCGTCCTCGGACAGGGGAGCTCTGGGGCCAACGTCCTGACTTTC

v_call: TRBV16
d_call: .
j_call: TRBJ1-1
clone_size: many
cdr3_aa: CASSLKVNTEAFF
cdr3_nt: TGTGCCAGCAGCCTAAAAGTGAACACTGAAGCTTTCTTT

v_call: TRBV7-2
d_call: TRBD1
j_call: TRBJ1-2
clone_size: many
cdr3_aa: CASTLVGGTGGYGYTF
cdr3_nt: TGTGCCAGCACCTTAGTGGGCGGGACAGGCGGCTATGGCTACACCTTC